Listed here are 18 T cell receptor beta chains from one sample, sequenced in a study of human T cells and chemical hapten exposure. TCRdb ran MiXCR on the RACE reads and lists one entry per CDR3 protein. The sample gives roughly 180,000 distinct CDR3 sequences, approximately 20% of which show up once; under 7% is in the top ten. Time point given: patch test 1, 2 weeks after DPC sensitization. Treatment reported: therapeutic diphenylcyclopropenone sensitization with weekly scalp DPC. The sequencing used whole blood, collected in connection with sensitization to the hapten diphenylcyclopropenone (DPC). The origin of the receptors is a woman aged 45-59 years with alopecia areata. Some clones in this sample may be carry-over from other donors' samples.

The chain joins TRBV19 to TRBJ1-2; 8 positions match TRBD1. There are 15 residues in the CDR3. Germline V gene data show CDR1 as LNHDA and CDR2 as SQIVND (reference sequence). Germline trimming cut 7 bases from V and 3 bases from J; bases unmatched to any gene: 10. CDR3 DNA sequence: TGTGCCAGTACCCATATAGCGGGACAGGACTATGGCTACACCTTC. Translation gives CASTHIAGQDYGYTF. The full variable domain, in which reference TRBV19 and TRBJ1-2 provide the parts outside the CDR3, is DGGITQSPKYLFRKEGQNVTLSCEQNLNHDAMYWYRQDPGQGLRLIYYSQIVNDFQKGDIAEGYSVSREKKESFPLTVTSAQKNPTAFYLCASTHIAGQDYGYTFGSGTRLTVV.

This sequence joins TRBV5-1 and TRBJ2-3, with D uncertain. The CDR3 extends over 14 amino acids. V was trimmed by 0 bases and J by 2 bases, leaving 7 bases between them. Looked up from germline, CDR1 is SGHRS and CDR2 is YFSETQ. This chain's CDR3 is CASSLEQVTDTQYF. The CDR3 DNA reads TGCGCCAGCAGCTTGGAGCAGGTCACAGATACGCAGTATTTT.

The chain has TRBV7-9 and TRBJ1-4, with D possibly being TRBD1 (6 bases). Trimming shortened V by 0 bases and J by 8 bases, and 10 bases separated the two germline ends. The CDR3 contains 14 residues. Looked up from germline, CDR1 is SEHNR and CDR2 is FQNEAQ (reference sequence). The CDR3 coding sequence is TGTGCCAGCAGCTTAGCCGGGACATCCGAAAAACTGTTTTTT. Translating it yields CASSLAGTSEKLFF.

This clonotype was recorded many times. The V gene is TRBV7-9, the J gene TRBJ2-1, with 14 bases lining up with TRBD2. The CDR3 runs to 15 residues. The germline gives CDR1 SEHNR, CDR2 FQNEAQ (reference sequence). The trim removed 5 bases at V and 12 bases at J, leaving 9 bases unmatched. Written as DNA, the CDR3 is TGTGCCAGCAGCGGAGAGGGACTAGCGGGAGTAGGGCAGTTCTTC. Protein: CASSGEGLAGVGQFF.

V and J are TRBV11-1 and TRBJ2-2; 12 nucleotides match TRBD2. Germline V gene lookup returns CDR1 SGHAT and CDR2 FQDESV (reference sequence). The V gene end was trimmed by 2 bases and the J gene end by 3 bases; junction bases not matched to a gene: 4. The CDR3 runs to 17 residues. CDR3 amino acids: CASSLSGTSGHTGELFF. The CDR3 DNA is TGTGCCAGCAGCTTATCTGGGACTAGCGGGCACACCGGGGAGCTGTTTTTT.

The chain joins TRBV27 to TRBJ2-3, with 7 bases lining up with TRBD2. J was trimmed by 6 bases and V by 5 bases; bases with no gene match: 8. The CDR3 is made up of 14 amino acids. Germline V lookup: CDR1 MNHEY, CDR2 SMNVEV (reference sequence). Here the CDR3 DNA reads TGTGCCAGCAGTGGGAGGGTAGTGGATGATACGCAGTATTTT. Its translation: CASSGRVVDDTQYF.

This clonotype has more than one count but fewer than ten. CDR3 nucleotides: TGTGCCAGCAGCCCGAGATCTAGCACAGATACGCAGTATTTT. It encodes CASSPRSSTDTQYF. This chain links TRBV7-3 with TRBJ2-3; no reliable D call. Germline V CDR1 and CDR2: SGHTA, FQGTGA. Deletions cut 5 bases from V and 0 bases from J, with 9 bases between. This CDR3 comprises 14 residues.

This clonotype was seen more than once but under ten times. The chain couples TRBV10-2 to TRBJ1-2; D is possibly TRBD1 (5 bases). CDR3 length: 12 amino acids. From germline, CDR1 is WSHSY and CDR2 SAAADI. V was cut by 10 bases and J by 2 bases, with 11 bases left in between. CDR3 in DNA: TGCGCCATAAAATGGGACAACTATGGCTACACCTTC. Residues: CAIKWDNYGYTF.

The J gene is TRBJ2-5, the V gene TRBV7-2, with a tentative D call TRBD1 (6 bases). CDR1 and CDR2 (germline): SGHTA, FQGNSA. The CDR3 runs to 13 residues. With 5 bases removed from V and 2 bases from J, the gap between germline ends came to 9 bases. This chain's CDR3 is CASSQGHQETQYF. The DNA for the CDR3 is TGTGCCAGCAGCCAGGGGCATCAAGAGACCCAGTACTTC.

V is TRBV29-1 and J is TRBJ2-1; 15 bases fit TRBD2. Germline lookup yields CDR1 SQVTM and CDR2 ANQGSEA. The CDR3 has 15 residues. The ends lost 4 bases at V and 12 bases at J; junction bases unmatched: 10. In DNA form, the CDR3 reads TGCAGCGTTGTCCCGGGACTAGCGGGAGGTCGGGTGCAGTTCTTC. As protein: CSVVPGLAGGRVQFF.

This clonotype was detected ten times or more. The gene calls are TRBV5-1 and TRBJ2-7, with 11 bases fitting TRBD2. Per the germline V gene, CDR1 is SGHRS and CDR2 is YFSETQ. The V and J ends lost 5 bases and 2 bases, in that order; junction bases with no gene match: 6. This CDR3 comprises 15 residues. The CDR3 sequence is CASSRGLAVTYEQYF. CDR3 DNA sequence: TGCGCCAGCAGTCGGGGACTAGCGGTTACCTACGAGCAGTACTTC.

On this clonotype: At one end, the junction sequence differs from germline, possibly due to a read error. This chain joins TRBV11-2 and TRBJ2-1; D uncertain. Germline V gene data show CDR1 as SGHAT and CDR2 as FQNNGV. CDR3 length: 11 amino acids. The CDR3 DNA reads TGCGCCAGCAACTTCTACAATGAGCAGTTCTTC. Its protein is CASNFYNEQFF.

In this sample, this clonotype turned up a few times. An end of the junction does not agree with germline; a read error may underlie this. CDR3 DNA: TGCAGTGCCGGGACTAGCGGGATCTCCTACAATGAGCAGCTCTTC. It translates to CSAGTSGISYNEQLF. The chain uses TRBV20-1 and TRBJ2-1; 13 bases map to TRBD2. Germline CDR1 DFQATT, CDR2 SNEGSKA (reference sequence). CDR3 length: 15 amino acids.

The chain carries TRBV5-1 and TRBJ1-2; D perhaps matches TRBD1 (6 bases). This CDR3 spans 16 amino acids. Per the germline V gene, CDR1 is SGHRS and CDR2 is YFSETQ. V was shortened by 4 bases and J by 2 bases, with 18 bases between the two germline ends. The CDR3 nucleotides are TGCGCCAGCAGCCCCGAACAGGGACTGGTGAACTATGGCTACACCTTC. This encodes CASSPEQGLVNYGYTF.

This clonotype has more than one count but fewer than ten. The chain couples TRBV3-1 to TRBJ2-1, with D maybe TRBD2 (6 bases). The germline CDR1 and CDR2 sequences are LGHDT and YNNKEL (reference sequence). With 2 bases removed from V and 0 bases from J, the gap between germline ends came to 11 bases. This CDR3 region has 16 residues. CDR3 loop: CASSQSGGRSYNEQFF. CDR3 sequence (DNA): TGTGCCAGCAGCCAATCCGGGGGACGCTCCTACAATGAGCAGTTCTTC.

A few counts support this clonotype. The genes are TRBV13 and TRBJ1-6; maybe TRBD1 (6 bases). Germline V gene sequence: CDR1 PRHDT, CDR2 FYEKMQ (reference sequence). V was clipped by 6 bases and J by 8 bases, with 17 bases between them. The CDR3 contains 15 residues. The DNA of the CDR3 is TGTGCCAGCAGGCAGATTACAGGGTTAGATTCACCCCTCCACTTT. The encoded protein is CASRQITGLDSPLHF.

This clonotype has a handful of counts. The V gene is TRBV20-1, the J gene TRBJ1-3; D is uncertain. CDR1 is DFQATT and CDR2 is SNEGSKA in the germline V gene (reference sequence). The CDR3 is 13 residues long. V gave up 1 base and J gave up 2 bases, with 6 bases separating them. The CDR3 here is CSARASTGNTIYF. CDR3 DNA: TGCAGTGCTAGAGCGAGTACTGGAAACACCATATATTTT.

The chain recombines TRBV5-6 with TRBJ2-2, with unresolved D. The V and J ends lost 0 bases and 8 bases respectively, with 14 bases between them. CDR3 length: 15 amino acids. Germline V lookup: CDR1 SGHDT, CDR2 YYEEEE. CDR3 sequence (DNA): TGTGCCAGCAGCTTGGGAAGGACGGTCATGGGGGAGCTGTTTTTT. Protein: CASSLGRTVMGELFF.